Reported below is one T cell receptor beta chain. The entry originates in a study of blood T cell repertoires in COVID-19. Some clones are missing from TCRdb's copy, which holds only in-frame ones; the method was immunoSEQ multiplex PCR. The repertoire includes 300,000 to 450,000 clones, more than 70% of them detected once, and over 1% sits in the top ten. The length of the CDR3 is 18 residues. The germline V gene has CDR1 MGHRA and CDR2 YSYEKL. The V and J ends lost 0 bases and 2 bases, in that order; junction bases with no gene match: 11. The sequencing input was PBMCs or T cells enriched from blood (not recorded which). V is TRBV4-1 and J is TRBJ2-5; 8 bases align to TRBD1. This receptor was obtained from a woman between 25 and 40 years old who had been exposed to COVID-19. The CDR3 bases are TGCGCCAGCAGCCAAGAGGGGGCAGGGGGCGTATTGCAAGAGACCCAGTACTTC. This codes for CASSQEGAGGVLQETQYF.